What follows are 29 T cell receptor beta chains derived from one specimen sequenced in a study of T cells in Graves' hyperthyroidism and ophthalmopathy. Amplification targeted TCR beta CDR3 regions from RNA transcripts. The primer set for the first-round RT-PCR of the TCR CDR3 was HTBI. TCRdb reprocessed the multiplex PCR reads via MiXCR and lists one record per CDR3 protein. The sample yields around 620,000 distinct CDR3 sequences, about 45% seen once. The sample taken for sequencing was peripheral blood or thyroid tissue (not recorded which). Every receptor here comes from an adult woman with Graves' disease, either hyperthyroidism or ophthalmopathy (not recorded which).

The chain links TRBV12-3 or TRBV12-4 to TRBJ1-2; 9 bases line up with TRBD1. This CDR3 has 13 amino acids. V shed 4 bases and J 6 bases; nucleotides not matched to a gene: 3. CDR3 DNA sequence: TGTGCCAGCAGTTCAAGACAGGGGGATGGCTACACCTTC. This translates into CASSSRQGDGYTF.

This clonotype was seen many times. The genes are TRBV6-1 and TRBJ1-1, with D uncertain. The CDR3 consists of 15 residues. CDR1 and CDR2 from the germline V gene are MNHNS and SASEGT. Trimming pared 0 bases from V and 0 bases from J, leaving 8 bases between. The CDR3 bases are TGTGCCAGCAGTGAAGCATGGGTTGTGAACACTGAAGCTTTCTTT. Translating it yields CASSEAWVVNTEAFF.

The chain recombines TRBV2 with TRBJ1-6; weak D call: TRBD1 (5 bases). Germline V lookup: CDR1 SNHLY, CDR2 FYNNEI. Trimming cost V 7 bases and J 7 bases, with 14 bases left between them. The CDR3 runs 14 residues. CDR3 in DNA: TGTGCCAGCAATTACGGGGGGTTGAATTCACCCCTCCACTTT. Protein: CASNYGGLNSPLHF.

The count of this clonotype is one. This chain links TRBV9 with TRBJ1-1; D not resolved. V lost 0 bases to trimming and J lost 8 bases, with 8 bases between them. Germline loops: CDR1 SGDLS, CDR2 YYNGEE. This CDR3 is built from 12 residues. CDR3 amino acids: CASSVAAGEAFF. The DNA of the CDR3 is TGTGCCAGCAGCGTAGCTGCGGGGGAAGCTTTCTTT. Using reference TRBV9 and TRBJ1-1 for the parts outside the CDR3, the full variable domain is DSGVTQTPKHLITATGQRVTLRCSPRSGDLSVYWYQQSLDQGLQFLIQYYNGEERAKGNILERFSAQQFPDLHSELNLSSLELGDSALYFCASSVAAGEAFFGQGTRLTVV.

This clonotype was recorded many times. V gene TRBV24-1 combines with J gene TRBJ1-4; D call uncertain. Germline V gene data show CDR1 as KGHDR and CDR2 as SFDVKD. CDR3 length: 11 amino acids. With 7 bases removed from V and 6 bases from J, the gap between germline ends came to 5 bases. The CDR3 nucleotides are TGTGCCACCAGGGATGATGAAAAACTGTTTTTT. This encodes CATRDDEKLFF.

About this clonotype: This may stem from a read error, because a much larger clone lies one nucleotide away. J is TRBJ1-4 and V is TRBV15; 9 bases agree with TRBD1. J gave up 7 bases and V 5 bases, and 8 bases lay outside the gene matches. The CDR3 runs 15 residues. Germline assignment: CDR1 LNHNV and CDR2 YYDKDF (reference sequence). CDR3 sequence: CATSPRDRGSEKLFF. In DNA, the CDR3 is TGTGCCACCAGCCCCCGCGACAGGGGGAGTGAAAAACTGTTTTTT.

This clonotype was found many times. The rearrangement joins TRBV12-3 or TRBV12-4 to TRBJ2-7; D call uncertain. The V gene lost 5 bases and the J gene lost 3 bases, with 11 bases spanning the gap. This CDR3 is built from 13 residues. Here the CDR3 reads CASSPRNHYEQYF. CDR3 nucleotides: TGTGCCAGCAGTCCCCGGAACCACTACGAGCAGTACTTC.

V usage is TRBV2 and J usage is TRBJ2-7, with 10 nucleotides matching TRBD2. Looked up from germline, CDR1 is SNHLY and CDR2 is FYNNEI. Trimming at V came to 6 bases and at J to 7 bases, leaving 12 bases not matched to a gene. The length of the CDR3 is 15 residues. This CDR3 reads CASSLSSSGSLEQYF. DNA of the CDR3: TGTGCCAGCAGCTTATCGTCTAGCGGGAGTCTAGAGCAGTACTTC.

A word on this clonotype: Since no conserved phenylalanine or tryptophan closes the CDR3, a read error is the likely cause. The DNA is omitted, as the CDR3 cannot be located on it reliably, and the CDR3 follows TCRdb's listing. The V call is TRBV7-6, the J call TRBJ2-2; TRBD1, the table's D call, lacks a check against the DNA. With termini counted, the CDR3 has 9 amino acids. Germline loops: CDR1 SGHVS, CDR2 FNYEAQ. CDR3 amino acids: CASSSIDRV.

This clonotype was counted a few times. The chain links TRBV20-1 to TRBJ1-1; TRBD1 matches 9 bases. Germline CDR1 DFQATT, CDR2 SNEGSKA (reference sequence). J was trimmed by 11 bases and V by 1 base; bases with no gene match: 8. This CDR3 contains 13 residues. The CDR3 DNA is TGCAGTGCTAGAGGAGGACAGGGGACGGTTGCTTTCTTT. Its translation is CSARGGQGTVAFF.

This clonotype showed up just a few times. The CDR3 DNA reads TGTGCCTGGATAGGGAGGGCGTACAATCAGCCCCAGCATTTT. It yields the protein CAWIGRAYNQPQHF. The gene calls are TRBV30 and TRBJ1-5, with no clear D. Germline CDR1 is GTSNPN and CDR2 is SVGIG (reference sequence). The CDR3 loop spans 14 amino acids. Trimming cost V 4 bases and J 3 bases, with 13 bases left between them.

The chain joins TRBV5-1 to TRBJ1-1; D call uncertain. Per germline, CDR1 SGHRS and CDR2 YFSETQ. The V end lost 8 bases, the J end lost 3 bases, and 14 bases lay between the germline ends. The CDR3 sequence is 13 residues long. As DNA, the CDR3 is TGCGCCAGGGGAAAGACGGACGACACTGAAGCTTTCTTT. Its translation is CARGKTDDTEAFF.

The table lists this clonotype with many counts. The chain employs TRBV7-9 and TRBJ2-7; tentative D call: TRBD2 (6 bases). This CDR3 region has 11 residues. The germline V gene encodes CDR1 SEHNR and CDR2 FQNEAQ (reference sequence). The CDR3 nucleotides read TGTGCAAGCGGGTTATACTACGAGCAGTACTTC. Amino acid sequence: CASGLYYEQYF.

The chain carries TRBV28 and TRBJ1-4; possibly TRBD1 for D (6 bases). CDR3 size: 13 residues. V was shortened by 5 bases and J by 9 bases, with 13 bases between the two germline ends. Germline CDR1 is MDHEN and CDR2 is SYDVKM. The CDR3 protein is CASSTPGDKKLFF. The CDR3 DNA follows: TGTGCCAGCAGTACACCGGGGGACAAAAAACTGTTTTTT. Variable domain in full (rest from reference TRBV28 and TRBJ1-4): DVKVTQSSRYLVKRTGEKVFLECVQDMDHENMFWYRQDPGLGLRLIYFSYDVKMKEKGDIPEGYSVSREKKERFSLILESASTNQTSMYLCASSTPGDKKLFFGSGTQLSVL.

This clonotype was seen repeatedly, ten times or more. The chain uses TRBV4-1 and TRBJ1-1; D not certain. The CDR3 is 14 residues long. Trimming removed 4 bases from V and 5 bases from J, with 14 bases in between. The germline V gene has CDR1 MGHRA and CDR2 YSYEKL. CDR3: CASSRVTMGTEAFF. The CDR3 DNA follows: TGCGCCAGCAGCCGGGTCACCATGGGGACTGAAGCTTTCTTT.

The rearrangement links TRBV2 to TRBJ2-7; D is perhaps TRBD1 (6 bases). Germline V CDR1 and CDR2: SNHLY, FYNNEI. V was pared by 6 bases and J by 2 bases, with 14 bases between. CDR3 length equals 14 residues. The CDR3 nucleotides are TGTGCCAGCAGCGCCGGAAGGGGGACCTACGAGCAGTACTTC. Translation gives CASSAGRGTYEQYF.

J is TRBJ2-5 and V is TRBV7-9, with D unresolved. With 4 bases removed from V and 9 bases from J, the gap between germline ends came to 12 bases. The CDR3 contains 12 residues. In germline, CDR1 is SEHNR, CDR2 FQNEAQ (reference sequence). The CDR3 sequence is CASSSLNQPQYF. The CDR3 bases are TGTGCCAGCAGCTCGCTTAATCAGCCCCAGTACTTC.

V gene TRBV14 combines with J gene TRBJ2-7, with TRBD1 matching 8 bases. CDR1 is SGHDN and CDR2 is FVKESK in the germline V gene. V shed 2 bases, J shed 3 bases, and the junction held 3 bases outside the gene matches. This CDR3 region has 14 residues. DNA for the CDR3: TGTGCCAGCAGCCAAATCGGACAGGGCTACGAGCAGTACTTC. It yields the protein CASSQIGQGYEQYF. The whole variable domain, filled in from reference TRBV14 and TRBJ2-7, reads EAGVTQFPSHSVIEKGQTVTLRCDPISGHDNLYWYRRVMGKEIKFLLHFVKESKQDESGMPNNRFLAERTGGTYSTLKVQPAELEDSGVYFCASSQIGQGYEQYFGPGTRLTVT.

The rearrangement joins TRBV29-1 to TRBJ1-5, with no clear D. The CDR3 extends over 15 amino acids. Trimming shortened V by 4 bases and J by 4 bases, and 17 bases separated the two germline ends. CDR1 is SQVTM, CDR2 ANQGSEA, per germline. CDR3 sequence reads: CSVAGLEDRNQPQHF. The CDR3 region has the DNA TGCAGCGTTGCCGGGTTGGAGGATCGGAATCAGCCCCAGCATTTT.

This clonotype was detected only once. This chain joins TRBV7-9 and TRBJ1-2; TRBD1 might be the D (6 bases). Germline CDR1 is SEHNR and CDR2 is FQNEAQ (reference sequence). Trimming cost V 1 base and J 0 bases, with 21 bases left between them. This CDR3 has 19 residues. CDR3 protein: CASSLDGGASTEANYGYTF. In DNA form, the CDR3 reads TGTGCCAGCAGCTTAGATGGGGGCGCGAGCACTGAAGCTAACTATGGCTACACCTTC. Using reference TRBV7-9 and TRBJ1-2 for the parts outside the CDR3, the full variable domain is DTGVSQNPRHKITKRGQNVTFRCDPISEHNRLYWYRQTLGQGPEFLTYFQNEAQLEKSRLLSDRFSAERPKGSFSTLEIQRTEQGDSAMYLCASSLDGGASTEANYGYTFGSGTRLTVV.

Remarks on this clonotype: A read error may account for a junction end that differs from germline. This chain connects TRBV10-3 to TRBJ2-2, with a weak D call TRBD1 (5 bases). Germline V gene data show CDR1 as ENHRY and CDR2 as SYGVKD. This CDR3 has 16 residues. In DNA, the CDR3 is TGTGCCAGCAGTTTGACAGCTCGACTCAACACCGGGGAGCTGTTTTTT. Encoded protein: CASSLTARLNTGELFF.

This clonotype has only one observation. The DNA of the CDR3 is TGTGCCAGCAGTCCTGACAGTGAATCGGTTCTAGCGAAGAACGAGCAGTACTTC. Encoded protein: CASSPDSESVLAKNEQYF. This sequence joins TRBV11-1 and TRBJ2-7; tentative D call: TRBD2 (6 bases). Germline loops: CDR1 SGHAT, CDR2 FQDESV (reference sequence). The germline V and J ends were trimmed by 6 bases and 5 bases, with 29 bases remaining between them. This CDR3 region has 18 residues.

This clonotype was seen a handful of times. The chain joins TRBV2 to TRBJ2-3, with 7 positions matching TRBD2. Germline-derived CDR1 and CDR2 are SNHLY and FYNNEI. This CDR3 is built from 15 residues. J gave up 1 base and V 5 bases, and 6 bases lay outside the gene matches. CDR3 protein: CASSPGREGTDTQYF. CDR3 coding DNA: TGTGCCAGCAGTCCAGGGAGGGAGGGCACAGATACGCAGTATTTT.

This clonotype was seen many times. V and J are TRBV12-3 or TRBV12-4 and TRBJ1-4; D might be TRBD1 (6 bases). V lost 0 bases, J lost 8 bases, and 13 bases lay in between. The length of the CDR3 is 15 residues. The CDR3 is CASSLAHQGREKLFF. The CDR3 nucleotides are TGTGCCAGCAGTTTAGCGCACCAGGGGAGAGAAAAACTGTTTTTT.

This clonotype was picked up many times. The CDR3 nucleotides are TGCAGTGCTCTCAGGGGGGACAGGGAGCATCAGCCCCAGCATTTT. Protein product: CSALRGDREHQPQHF. The gene calls are TRBV20-1 and TRBJ1-5, with TRBD1 matching over 9 bases. V was pared by 5 bases and J by 5 bases, with 10 bases of the junction left unmatched. The germline gives CDR1 DFQATT, CDR2 SNEGSKA (reference sequence). The CDR3 has 15 residues.

This chain joins TRBV27 and TRBJ1-1, with TRBD1 identical over 10 bases. Germline V CDR1 and CDR2: MNHEY, SMNVEV (reference sequence). The CDR3 sequence is 13 residues long. V was pared by 5 bases and J by 11 bases, with 8 bases of the junction left unmatched. The CDR3, as DNA: TGTGCCAGCAGTGTAACGGGACAGGGGAGTGCTTTCTTT. It encodes CASSVTGQGSAFF.

This clonotype has a handful of counts. The chain recombines TRBV29-1 with TRBJ1-2, with no clear D. In germline, CDR1 is SQVTM, CDR2 ANQGSEA. V lost 6 bases to trimming and J lost 6 bases, with 14 bases between them. This CDR3 comprises 12 residues. CDR3 in DNA: TGCAGCGTGGATCGGTTGGGGAATGGCTACACCTTC. Translation gives CSVDRLGNGYTF.

The chain couples TRBV5-1 to TRBJ2-7, with D possibly matching TRBD2 (6 bases). Trimming removed 0 bases at V and 4 bases at J, with 14 bases between. This CDR3 comprises 15 residues. Germline CDR1 and CDR2: SGHRS and YFSETQ. DNA for the CDR3: TGCGCCAGCAGCTTGGGAACAACGGGGACTTACGAGCAGTACTTC. Translated, it gives CASSLGTTGTYEQYF.

This chain connects TRBV7-2 to TRBJ1-1; D not resolved. The CDR3 runs to 13 residues. The V gene lost 4 bases and the J gene lost 8 bases, with 14 bases spanning the gap. In germline, CDR1 is SGHTA, CDR2 FQGNSA. CDR3 protein: CASSSGARMEAFF. The CDR3 DNA sequence: TGTGCCAGCAGCTCAGGAGCCCGAATGGAAGCTTTCTTT.